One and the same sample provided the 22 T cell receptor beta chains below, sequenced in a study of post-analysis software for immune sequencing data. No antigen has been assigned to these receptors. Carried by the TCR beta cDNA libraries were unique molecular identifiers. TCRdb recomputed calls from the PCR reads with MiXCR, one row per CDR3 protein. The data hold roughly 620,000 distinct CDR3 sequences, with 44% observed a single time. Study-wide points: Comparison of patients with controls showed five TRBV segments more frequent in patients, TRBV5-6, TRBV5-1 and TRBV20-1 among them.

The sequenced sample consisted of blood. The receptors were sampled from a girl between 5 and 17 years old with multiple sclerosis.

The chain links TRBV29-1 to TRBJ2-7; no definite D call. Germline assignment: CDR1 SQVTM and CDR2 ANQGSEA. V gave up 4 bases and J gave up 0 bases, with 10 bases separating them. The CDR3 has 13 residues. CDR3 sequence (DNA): TGCAGCGTTGGAGACGGACGCTCCTACGAGCAGTACTTC. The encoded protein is CSVGDGRSYEQYF.

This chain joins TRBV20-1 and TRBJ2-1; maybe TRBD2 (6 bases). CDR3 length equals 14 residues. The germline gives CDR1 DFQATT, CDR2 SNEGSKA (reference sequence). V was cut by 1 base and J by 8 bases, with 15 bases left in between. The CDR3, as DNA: TGCAGTGCTAGAGGCGAGCGGGCAGCCTATGAGCAGTTCTTC. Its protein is CSARGERAAYEQFF.

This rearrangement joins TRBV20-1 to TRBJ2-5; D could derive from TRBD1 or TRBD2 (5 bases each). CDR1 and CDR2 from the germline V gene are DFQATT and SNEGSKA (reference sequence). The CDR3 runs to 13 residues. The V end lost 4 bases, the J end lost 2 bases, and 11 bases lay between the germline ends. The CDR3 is CSAKWGYQETQYF. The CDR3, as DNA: TGCAGTGCTAAATGGGGGTATCAAGAGACCCAGTACTTC.

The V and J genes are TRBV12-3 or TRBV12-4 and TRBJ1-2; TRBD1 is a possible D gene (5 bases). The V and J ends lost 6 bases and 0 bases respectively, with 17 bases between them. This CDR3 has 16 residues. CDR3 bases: TGTGCCAGCAGCCTAAGGGCGGGGGGAGCTAACTATGGCTACACCTTC. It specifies CASSLRAGGANYGYTF.

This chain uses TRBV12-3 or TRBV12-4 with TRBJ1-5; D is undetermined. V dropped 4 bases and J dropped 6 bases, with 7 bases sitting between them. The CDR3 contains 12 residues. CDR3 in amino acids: CASSSRGQPQHF. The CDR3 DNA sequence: TGTGCCAGCAGTTCCCGGGGTCAGCCCCAGCATTTT.

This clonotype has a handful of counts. The CDR3 coding sequence is TGCGCCAGCAGCTCCTCCGGGACAGGGGGCTACTATGGCTACACCTTC. Encoded protein: CASSSSGTGGYYGYTF. V and J are TRBV5-1 and TRBJ1-2, with 12 bases identical to TRBD1. V was pared by 3 bases and J by 3 bases, with 6 bases of the junction left unmatched. Germline CDR1 and CDR2: SGHRS and YFSETQ. The length of the CDR3 is 16 residues.

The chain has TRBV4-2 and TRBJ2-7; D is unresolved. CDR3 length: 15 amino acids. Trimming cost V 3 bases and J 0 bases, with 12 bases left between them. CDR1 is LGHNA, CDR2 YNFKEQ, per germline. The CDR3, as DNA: TGTGCCAGCAGCCAGACCGGGTCAGGCTCCTACGAGCAGTACTTC. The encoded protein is CASSQTGSGSYEQYF.

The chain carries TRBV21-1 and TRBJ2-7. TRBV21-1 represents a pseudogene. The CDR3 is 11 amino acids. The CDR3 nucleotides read TGTGCCAGCACCCAGCACTACGAGCAGTACTTC. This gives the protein CASTQHYEQYF.

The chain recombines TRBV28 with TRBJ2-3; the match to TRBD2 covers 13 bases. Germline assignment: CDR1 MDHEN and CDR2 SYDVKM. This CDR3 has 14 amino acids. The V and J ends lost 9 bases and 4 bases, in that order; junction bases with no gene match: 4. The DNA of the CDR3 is TGTGCCAGTGGACTAGCGGGAGTGGCAGATACGCAGTATTTT. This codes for CASGLAGVADTQYF.

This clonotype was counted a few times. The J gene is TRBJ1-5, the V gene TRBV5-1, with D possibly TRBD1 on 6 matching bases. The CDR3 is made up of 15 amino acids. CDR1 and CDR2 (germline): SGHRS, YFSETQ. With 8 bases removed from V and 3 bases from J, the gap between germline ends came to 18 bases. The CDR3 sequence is CASPPGHPTNQPQHF. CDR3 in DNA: TGCGCCAGTCCTCCGGGACACCCAACCAATCAGCCCCAGCATTTT.

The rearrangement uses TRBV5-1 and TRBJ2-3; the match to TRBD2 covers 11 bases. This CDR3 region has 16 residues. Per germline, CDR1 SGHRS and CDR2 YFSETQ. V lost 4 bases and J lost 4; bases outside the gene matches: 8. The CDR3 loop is CASSEDVTSGADTQYF. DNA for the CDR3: TGCGCCAGCAGCGAGGACGTGACTAGCGGGGCAGATACGCAGTATTTT.

The CDR3 DNA reads as TGTGCCAGCACGTTAGCGGCACGCACAGATACGCAGTATTTT. Residues: CASTLAARTDTQYF. This sequence joins TRBV6-6 and TRBJ2-3; a possible D gene is TRBD2 (6 bases). Germline loops: CDR1 MNHNY, CDR2 SVGAGI (reference sequence). Trimming took off 7 bases at V and 1 base at J, with 12 bases between the two ends. This CDR3 is 14 amino acids long.

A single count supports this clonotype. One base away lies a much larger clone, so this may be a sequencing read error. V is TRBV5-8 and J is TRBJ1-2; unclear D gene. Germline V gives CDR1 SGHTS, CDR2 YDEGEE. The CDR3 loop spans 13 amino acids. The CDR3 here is CAISLTDNYGYTF. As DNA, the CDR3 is TGTGCCATCAGCTTAACAGATAACTATGGCTACACCTTC.

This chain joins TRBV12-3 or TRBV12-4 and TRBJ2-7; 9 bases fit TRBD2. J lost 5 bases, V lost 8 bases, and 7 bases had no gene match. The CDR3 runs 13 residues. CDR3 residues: CASRAGGWDEQYF. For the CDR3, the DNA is TGTGCCAGCCGAGCGGGAGGTTGGGACGAGCAGTACTTC.

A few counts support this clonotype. DNA for the CDR3: TGTGCCAGCAGCGGACACCAACCTAGCAATCAGCCCCAGCATTTT. Its translation: CASSGHQPSNQPQHF. The V gene is TRBV6-1, the J gene TRBJ1-5; TRBD1 might be the D (5 bases). Trimming pared 6 bases from V and 0 bases from J, leaving 12 bases between. Germline V lookup: CDR1 MNHNS, CDR2 SASEGT. This CDR3 region has 15 residues.

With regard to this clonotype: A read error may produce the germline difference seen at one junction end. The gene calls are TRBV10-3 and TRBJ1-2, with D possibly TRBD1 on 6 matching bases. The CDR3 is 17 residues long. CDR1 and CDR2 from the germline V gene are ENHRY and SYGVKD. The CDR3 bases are TGTACCATCAGTGAGTCGGCGGACAGAGGATCTAACTATGGCTACACCTTC. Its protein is CTISESADRGSNYGYTF.

CDR3 sequence: CTSKGSLNTEAFF. The CDR3 DNA follows: TGTACCTCGAAGGGGTCCCTGAACACTGAAGCTTTCTTT. The chain uses TRBV5-5 and TRBJ1-1; TRBD1 might be the D (5 bases). The CDR3 sequence is 13 residues long. Looked up from germline, CDR1 is SGHKS and CDR2 is YYEKEE (reference sequence).

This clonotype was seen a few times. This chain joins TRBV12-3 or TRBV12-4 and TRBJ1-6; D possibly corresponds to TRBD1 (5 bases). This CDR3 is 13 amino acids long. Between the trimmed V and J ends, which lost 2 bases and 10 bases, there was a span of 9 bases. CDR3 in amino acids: CASSLIRESPLHF. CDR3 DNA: TGTGCCAGCAGTTTAATCAGGGAGTCACCCCTCCACTTT.

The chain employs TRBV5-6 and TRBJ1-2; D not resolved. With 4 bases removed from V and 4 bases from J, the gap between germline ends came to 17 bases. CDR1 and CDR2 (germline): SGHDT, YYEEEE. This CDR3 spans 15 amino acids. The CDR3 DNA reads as TGTGCCAGCAGCCCGGGCCTCGATCGGATCTATGGCTACACCTTC. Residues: CASSPGLDRIYGYTF. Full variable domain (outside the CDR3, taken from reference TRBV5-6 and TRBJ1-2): DAGVTQSPTHLIKTRGQQVTLRCSPKSGHDTVSWYQQALGQGPQFIFQYYEEEERQRGNFPDRFSGHQFPNYSSELNVNALLLGDSALYLCASSPGLDRIYGYTFGSGTRLTVV.

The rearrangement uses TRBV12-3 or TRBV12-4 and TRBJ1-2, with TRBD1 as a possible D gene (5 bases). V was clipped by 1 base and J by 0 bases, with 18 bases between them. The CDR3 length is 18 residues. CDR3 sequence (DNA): TGTGCCAGCAGTTTAGGGTACCCATTAGGGGCATCTAACTATGGCTACACCTTC. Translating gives CASSLGYPLGASNYGYTF.

For the CDR3, the DNA is TGTGCCACCAGTGATTTAAACACCTTCTCCTACAATGAGCAGTTCTTC. It is translated as CATSDLNTFSYNEQFF. The chain uses TRBV24-1 and TRBJ2-1; the D is unclear. CDR3 size: 16 residues. Germline-derived CDR1 and CDR2 are KGHDR and SFDVKD. V lost 1 base, J lost 0 bases, and 9 bases lay in between.

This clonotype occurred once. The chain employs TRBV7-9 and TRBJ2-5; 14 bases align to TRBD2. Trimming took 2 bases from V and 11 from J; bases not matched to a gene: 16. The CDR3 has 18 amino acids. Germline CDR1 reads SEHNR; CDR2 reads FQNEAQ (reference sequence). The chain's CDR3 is CASSLPGTATSGRVEQYF. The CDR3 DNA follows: TGTGCCAGCAGCTTACCCGGTACCGCGACTAGCGGGAGGGTTGAGCAGTACTTC.